A single sample gave rise to the 5 T cell receptor beta chains below, sequenced in a study of cytomegalovirus exposure and HLA in healthy donors. 60 Vbeta and 13 Jbeta primers were used in PCR. Sequencing was performed with immunoSEQ multiplex PCR; in TCRdb, only in-frame clones are kept and a portion is missing. The sample has some 160,000 clones, over 75% seen once. The source material was PBMCs. Receptors were obtained from a woman under 40 in good health and CMV-seronegative.

This chain joins TRBV9 and TRBJ2-3; no clear D gene. This CDR3 contains 15 residues. The germline V gene encodes CDR1 SGDLS and CDR2 YYNGEE. Trimming shortened V by 0 bases and J by 2 bases, and 10 bases separated the two germline ends. CDR3 loop: CASSVVAGDTDTQYF. The CDR3 nucleotides are TGTGCCAGCAGCGTAGTAGCCGGAGACACAGATACGCAGTATTTT.

The V and J genes are TRBV2 and TRBJ2-5; D uncertain. Germline V gene lookup returns CDR1 SNHLY and CDR2 FYNNEI. This CDR3 comprises 12 residues. V was cut by 8 bases and J by 5 bases, with 12 bases left in between. The CDR3 DNA sequence: TGTGCCAGCGCTCCGTGGCCCGAGACCCAGTACTTC. Translating gives CASAPWPETQYF.

This clone was detected only a few times. The chain has TRBV7-3 and TRBJ2-1; 16 bases are a match to TRBD2. Germline V gene data show CDR1 as SGHTA and CDR2 as FQGTGA. This CDR3 has 17 amino acids. V shed 3 bases, J shed 7 bases, and the junction held 6 bases outside the gene matches. CDR3: CASSFRGTSGRANEQFF. The CDR3 DNA reads as TGTGCCAGCAGCTTTCGGGGGACTAGCGGGAGGGCTAATGAGCAGTTCTTC.

The chain has TRBV15 and TRBJ1-1; D call uncertain. CDR3 length: 15 residues. The germline V gene encodes CDR1 LNHNV and CDR2 YYDKDF (reference sequence). Deletions cut 3 bases from V and 2 bases from J, with 13 bases between. DNA of the CDR3: TGTGCCACCAGCAGGGGCTACGAGGGAAACACTGAAGCTTTCTTT. As protein: CATSRGYEGNTEAFF.

The rearrangement joins TRBV4-2 to TRBJ2-1; 8 nucleotides align to TRBD2. Germline CDR1 and CDR2: LGHNA and YNFKEQ. The length of the CDR3 is 15 residues. V dropped 1 base and J dropped 9; count of bases not matched to a gene: 8. As DNA, the CDR3 is TGTGCCAGCAGCCAAGGACCAGCGGGAGATCTTGAGCAGTTCTTC. Translated, it gives CASSQGPAGDLEQFF.